This T cell receptor beta chain was recorded in a study of CD8 T cells in Susac syndrome. RNA was extracted with the RNeasy kit, and a quantity of about 0.5 to 1 ug was reverse transcribed using random hexamers. TCRdb reanalysed the immunoSEQ multiplex PCR reads using MiXCR and keeps one entry per CDR3 protein. The sample contains some 260,000 distinct CDR3 sequences, 85% of which appear only once. CDR1 and CDR2 (germline): DFQATT, SNEGSKA (reference sequence). V lost 1 base and J lost 6, with 16 bases in between. There are 15 residues in the CDR3. The TCR comes from a human donor with multiple sclerosis. The chain couples TRBV20-1 to TRBJ2-1; no clear D. The source material was CD8+ T cells from PBMCs. As DNA, the CDR3 is TGCAGTGCTAGAGGATCTTCCAGCTCGGGCAATGAGCAGTTCTTC. This codes for CSARGSSSSGNEQFF.